Included here is one TCR beta chain sequence, with context. Its target is not known. Authors of the study amplified TCR beta CDR3 regions from RNA transcripts. First-round RT-PCR of the TCR CDR3 relied on the HTBI primer set. TCRdb ran MiXCR on the multiplex PCR reads and lists one entry per CDR3 protein. The table has roughly 500,000 distinct CDR3 sequences, over 35% seen once. The germline gives CDR1 DFQATT, CDR2 SNEGSKA (reference sequence). Trimming took 6 bases from V and 5 from J; bases not matched to a gene: 4. This CDR3 spans 15 amino acids. These data belong to a study of T cells in Graves' hyperthyroidism and ophthalmopathy. The study, taken as a whole, reports: Stable hyperthyroidism was separated from ophthalmopathy by a model based on 13 V-J features.

Uncontrolled infection, other autoimmune disease, pregnancy or lactation led to exclusion. Sequences were obtained from peripheral blood or thyroid tissue (not recorded which). The chain uses TRBV20-1 and TRBJ2-2; 15 bases are a match to TRBD2. The TCR originated in an adult woman with Graves' disease, either hyperthyroidism or ophthalmopathy (not recorded which). The CDR3 loop is CSASGLAGGTGELFF. Here the CDR3 DNA reads TGCAGTGCCTCCGGACTAGCGGGAGGGACCGGGGAGCTGTTTTTT.